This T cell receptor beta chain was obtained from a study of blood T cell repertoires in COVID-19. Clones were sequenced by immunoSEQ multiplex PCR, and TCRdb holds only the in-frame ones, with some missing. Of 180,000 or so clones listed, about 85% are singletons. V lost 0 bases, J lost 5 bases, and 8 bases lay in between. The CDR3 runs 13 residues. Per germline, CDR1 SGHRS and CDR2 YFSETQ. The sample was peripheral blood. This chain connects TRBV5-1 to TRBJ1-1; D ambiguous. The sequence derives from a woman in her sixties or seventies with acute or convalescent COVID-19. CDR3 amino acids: CASSLGASTEAFF. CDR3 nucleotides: TGCGCCAGCAGCTTGGGGGCGTCGACTGAAGCTTTCTTT.